The source of this T cell receptor beta chain is a study of T cell clonality in common variable immunodeficiency (dated by TCRdb to about 2015). The research as a whole found: Even though DNA input was equal, the average per sample came to 65,000 to 100,000 unique sequences for controls compared with 30,000 to 40,000 for CVID samples. CVID TCRbeta sequences were reported to have fewer deletions and N-nucleotide insertions and to lack highly modified clones with 13 or more V deletions. Compared with healthy controls, CVID subjects showed increased TCRbeta clonality (t-test p = 0.018), a feature most characteristic of about a third of subjects. Correlations between repertoire features and clinical complications were limited by patient heterogeneity within the CVID cohort. According to the authors, finding the cause of the higher clonality in CVID would require sequencing the repertoires of T cell subpopulations. Healthy controls shared more TCRbeta clones with each other than CVID subjects shared among themselves (p < 0.0001).

CVID samples and control samples contributed equivalent amounts of genomic DNA as sequencing input. For every sample, a 60 bp segment covering the rearranged TCRbeta CDR3 region was amplified and then sequenced. The immunoSEQ assay, a bias-corrected multiplex PCR combined with high-throughput sequencing, was used to amplify TCRbeta. From the authors' description of their analysis: Every unique nucleotide sequence was considered a clone and was annotated with V, D and J genes, copy number and frequency. Sequences were labeled productive if in frame, and non-productive if out of frame or containing stop codons. Clonality was calculated from Shannon's entropy as previously described. The predicted amino acid sequences of productive clones were used to derive mean CDR3 Kyte-Doolittle hydropathy. Scaled V gene usage was hierarchically clustered using Manhattan distance and complete linkage with the R hclust function. Sharing of clones by CDR3 amino acid sequence was evaluated through resampling of 12 repertoires per group over 100 rounds. The repertoires were searched for about 70 published EBV-specific TCRbeta sequences and roughly 250 published CMV-specific TCRbeta sequences. A couple of CVID samples yielding fewer than 10,000 sequences were excluded from analysis, leaving 42 CVID repertoires. In its TCRdb copy, this immuneACCESS table keeps in-frame sequences only and misses some clones. Where compared with another copy, unresolved V genes explain less than half of these, and the others have no known cause. Clonal size and the V and J genes are those of that table, whereas D and trimming came from the DNA. For this sample, approximately 81,000 clones are listed, none of them singletons. The top ten clones comprise approximately 0.8% of the sample.

Most CVID patients and most healthy controls were of Caucasian heritage. From each donor, about 5 to 8.5 ml of heparinized peripheral whole blood was collected. Genomic DNA from adults with common variable immune deficiency (CVID) and from healthy adult controls was used for sequencing of TCRbeta CDR3 repertoires. There were about 22 healthy adult volunteers in the control group (around twelve female and roughly ten male), ranging in age from about 23 to 66 years, with a mean age of roughly 35. Diluted blood was density-centrifuged over Hypaque 1077 or Ficoll-Paque to isolate peripheral blood mononuclear cells. Genomic DNA was extracted from unsorted mononuclear cells by Qiagen column purification or by a centrifugation-based method. CDR1 and CDR2 were assigned from the germline V gene (reference sequence) as LNHDA and SQIVND. V sheds 3 bases and J sheds 3 bases, leaving 8 bases between their ends. There are 13 amino acids in the CDR3, from cysteine to phenylalanine inclusive. The CDR3 was read in part: 30 bases, with the frame set at base 1.

This clone was seen many times. Its antigen is currently not known. Coverage ceases 3 residues before the CDR3 finishes, and the germline J gene fills in the end. The sequence was collected from a person aged 18 to 70 in good health. Sequences were obtained from peripheral blood mononuclear cells. The sequence is built from TRBV19 and TRBJ1-2; the D region possibly corresponds to TRBD1 (5 bases align). CDR3 DNA, as far as it was read: TGTGCCAGTAGTATGGGCAGGGACTATGGC. The translation is CASSMGRDYG. The whole CDR3 reads CASSMGRDYGYTF.